The present T cell receptor (beta chain) was sequenced within a study of cytomegalovirus exposure and HLA in healthy donors. These donors were members of the approximately 120-subject validation cohort, a group separate from the roughly 670-subject first cohort. The repertoire was sequenced with immunoSEQ multiplex PCR; TCRdb's copy has only in-frame clones and lacks some. The table records about 71,000 clones, 94% of them present only once. Losses at the gene ends were 2 bases for V and 8 bases for J; bases not matched to a gene: 17. This CDR3 contains 18 residues. Germline values: CDR1 SGHDN, CDR2 FVKESK. This clone occurred once.

This TCR came from a woman between 18 and 30 years old in good health and CMV-seronegative. The sequenced material came from PBMCs. The chain employs TRBV14 and TRBJ2-1; 8 bases align to TRBD2. This chain's CDR3 is CASSQTFGGISGTDEQFF. DNA for the CDR3: TGTGCCAGCAGCCAAACATTCGGGGGTATTAGCGGGACCGATGAGCAGTTCTTC. The variable domain in full, completed from reference TRBV14 and TRBJ2-1, reads EAGVTQFPSHSVIEKGQTVTLRCDPISGHDNLYWYRRVMGKEIKFLLHFVKESKQDESGMPNNRFLAERTGGTYSTLKVQPAELEDSGVYFCASSQTFGGISGTDEQFFGPGTRLTVL.